This TCR beta chain was retrieved from a study of cytomegalovirus exposure and HLA in healthy donors. At the level of the study: Most donors, roughly 82% of roughly 400 genotyped, fell in the Caucasian-associated ancestry cluster. Study-wide results and caveats: The authors listed around 150 TCR beta chains as cytomegalovirus-associated. Later analysis demonstrated an association between a missense DCLRE1C variant and TCR beta V- and J-gene trimming.

The CDR3 spans 12 residues. Trimming removed 6 bases at V and 3 bases at J, with 8 bases between. Germline lookup yields CDR1 MGHRA and CDR2 YSYEKL. Points on this clone: Its antigen is unknown.

60 Vbeta and 13 Jbeta primers were used in PCR. This table comes from immunoSEQ multiplex PCR, and its TCRdb copy is limited to in-frame clones, with some not included. The sample lists about 98,000 clones, about 81% occurring once. Sequenced input: PBMCs. The clonotype originates from a man aged 35-49 years in good health and CMV-seronegative. The J gene is TRBJ1-1, the V gene TRBV4-1; perhaps TRBD1 as D (5 bases). The CDR3 region is CASRWGDTEAFF. The DNA for the CDR3 is TGCGCCAGCAGATGGGGGGACACTGAAGCTTTCTTT.